This T cell receptor (beta chain) is from a study of T cells in Graves' hyperthyroidism and ophthalmopathy (dated by TCRdb to about 2019). About the study as a whole: Peripheral blood was sampled at the time of initial diagnosis, prior to any treatment. Prospective prediction of ophthalmopathy was tested in an independent validation cohort of under 20 hyperthyroidism patients and approximately 17 patients who later progressed to ophthalmopathy. According to the paper, TCR Vbeta CDR3 sequencing was carried out on more than 120 peripheral blood samples, which came from 40 to 45 ophthalmopathy, 75 or so hyperthyroidism and 17 progressor patients. Once sampling was done, hyperthyroidism patients were given methimazole at a starting dose of 30 mg daily, whereas ophthalmopathy patients were given high-dose intravenous methylprednisolone. To identify TCR V-J signatures that set the groups apart, the researchers used a discovery cohort of 100 patients, made up of 40 to 45 with Graves' ophthalmopathy and around 58 with stable Graves' hyperthyroidism. In about six Graves' hyperthyroidism patients, the study also compared T-cell repertoires from thyroid tissue with T-cell repertoires from blood. For training and testing, the 100 or so patients in the discovery cohort were randomly divided in a 7:3 ratio.

Graves' hyperthyroidism was defined as stable when no progression to ophthalmopathy occurred over 18 months of follow-up. Hyperthyroidism patients were newly diagnosed, had a disease duration of under 2 months, and were aged 18 to 65 years. The study excluded patients with uncontrolled infections, other autoimmune diseases, pregnancy or lactation. Diagnoses were established on the basis of clinical symptoms, serum thyroxine and TRAb, thyroid ultrasound, and orbital computed tomography. PBMCs were separated from under 12 ml of fresh peripheral blood using Ficoll-Paque density gradient centrifugation. Total RNA was extracted using Trizol reagent, and RNA quality was assessed on an Agilent 2100 Bioanalyzer. The TCR beta CDR3 regions were amplified from the RNA transcripts. The first round of RT-PCR for the TCR CDR3 was performed with the HTBI primer set and the Qiagen OneStep RT-PCR kit. A second multiplex PCR round built the libraries, followed by size selection and purification. Sequencing of the libraries was done on an Illumina HiSeq2000 using paired-end 100 bp reads. In the source study's methods: SOAPnuke was used to process the raw data, throwing out any read that contained adapters or uncalled bases, had a mean Phred below 15, or lacked an exact constant-primer or identifier match. High-quality paired reads were merged using COPE v1.2.5, and each unique nucleotide sequence was defined as a clonotype. Clonotypes were aligned to IMGT TRBV, TRBD and TRBJ reference segments using MiTCR v1.1. Analysis was restricted to V-J combinations with a frequency above 0.0001, which covered roughly 99% of repertoires. A TCS score was defined as the ratio of F50 (clonal expansion) to E x V (chaos), with BLOSUM62-based TCRdist applied between CDR3 peptides within each V-J. Welch's t-statistics and random forest reduced just over 500 V-J features to 13, which were used in a naive Bayes classifier (R e1071). TCRdb took the public reads, trimmed them with fastp at Q25, ran MiXCR for clone calling and kept in-frame beta chains. A single entry per CDR3 protein holds the most common genes and DNA from its merged rows. Clone size and V and J calls follow TCRdb, not the original study. Present in this sample are over 650,000 distinct CDR3 sequences, roughly 15% of which were seen just once. Around 8% of the sample belongs to the ten largest clones.

This clonotype came up a few times. Its antigen is currently not known. Base qualities were left out, and no much larger clone turns up one base away. Results the study describes overall, beyond this receptor: Most expanded thyroid clonotypes (frequency above 0.001) were also detected in blood, a finding suggesting that blood repertoires may reflect thyroid immune responses. Sample size was not statistically predetermined, and investigators were not blinded to group allocation. During validation, the model predicted progression to ophthalmopathy a median of approximately 7 months ahead of onset, with around 71% sensitivity and around 73% specificity. A model built on a 13 V-J signature distinguished ophthalmopathy from stable hyperthyroidism, reaching around 87% sensitivity and around 81% specificity in cross-validation and 80%/75% in testing.

Sequenced sample: blood. This clonotype was obtained from a man younger than 30 with Graves' hyperthyroidism.

The DNA is as follows: TGTGCCAGCAGAGACAGAGATATCTACAATGAGCAGTTCTTC. It encodes CASRDRDIYNEQFF. The chain is assembled from TRBV6-1 and TRBJ2-1; TRBD1 could be the D gene, as 5 bases match. Based on the germline V gene, the CDR1 and CDR2 sequences are MNHNS and SASEGT. The CDR3 goes from the cysteine to the phenylalanine over 14 residues. Just CDR3 DNA is preserved here, 42 bases in frame from base 1. V lost 6 bases and J lost 3 bases; the stretch between them is 12 bases long.